The 16 T cell receptor beta chains presented below share a single source sample, sequenced in a study of CXCR3-negative and CXCR3-positive naive CD8 T cells. With UMI labels, 5' RACE was used to prepare the TRB cDNA libraries. After re-calling the 5' RACE reads, TCRdb lists one entry per CDR3 protein, DNA absent. The repertoire table contains about 40,000 distinct CDR3 sequences. The source material was memory CD8+ T cells from blood. These receptors originate from a human donor in good health. Some clones in this sample may be carry-over from other donors' samples.

The rearrangement links TRBV29-1 to TRBJ2-4; TCRdb designates TRBD1, a call that cannot be tested without DNA. From germline, CDR1 is SQVTM and CDR2 ANQGSEA. The CDR3 has 14 amino acids. The CDR3 region is CSVVLWGQENIQYF. Using reference TRBV29-1 and TRBJ2-4 for the parts outside the CDR3, the full variable domain is SAVISQKPSRDICQRGTSLTIQCQVDSQVTMMFWYRQQPGQSLTLIATANQGSEATYESGFVIDKFPISRPNLTFSTLTVSNMSPEDSSIYLCSVVLWGQENIQYFGAGTRLSVL.

This chain connects TRBV4-1 to TRBJ2-2. CDR1 is MGHRA, CDR2 YSYEKL, per germline. CDR3 size: 14 residues. The CDR3 reads CASSQGIGAGELFF.

The rearrangement uses TRBV12-3 or TRBV12-4 and TRBJ1-5; TCRdb lists TRBD1, though no DNA is available to test this call. The CDR3 sequence is 13 residues long. The CDR3 here is CASSFKGYQPQHF.

The genes are TRBV5-1 and TRBJ2-7. The CDR3 loop spans 13 amino acids. Germline-derived CDR1 and CDR2 are SGHRS and YFSETQ. CDR3 in amino acids: CASSWDHSYEQYF. The complete variable domain, with remaining parts taken from reference TRBV5-1 and TRBJ2-7, reads KAGVTQTPRYLIKTRGQQVTLSCSPISGHRSVSWYQQTPGQGLQFLFEYFSETQRNKGNFPGRFSGRQFSNSRSEMNVSTLELGDSALYLCASSWDHSYEQYFGPGTRLTVT.

This chain's CDR3 is CSVDPGEGTEAFF. The chain uses TRBV29-1 and TRBJ1-1; TCRdb designates TRBD1, a call that cannot be tested without DNA. Germline V CDR1 and CDR2: SQVTM, ANQGSEA. The CDR3 length is 13 residues. The full variable domain, in which reference TRBV29-1 and TRBJ1-1 provide the parts outside the CDR3, is SAVISQKPSRDICQRGTSLTIQCQVDSQVTMMFWYRQQPGQSLTLIATANQGSEATYESGFVIDKFPISRPNLTFSTLTVSNMSPEDSSIYLCSVDPGEGTEAFFGQGTRLTVV.

The chain recombines TRBV4-3 with TRBJ2-3; TCRdb selects TRBD2, and the lack of DNA leaves this call unchecked. This CDR3 is 14 amino acids long. CDR1 is LGHNA, CDR2 YSLEER, per germline. CDR3 loop: CASSQSGATDTQYF.

CDR3: CASSPLAVHTDTQYF. The rearrangement links TRBV27 to TRBJ2-3; TCRdb's D call of TRBD2 is untestable without DNA. The CDR3 runs 15 residues. Germline CDR1 is MNHEY and CDR2 is SMNVEV (reference sequence).

V usage is TRBV27 and J usage is TRBJ2-3. Germline V CDR1 and CDR2: MNHEY, SMNVEV (reference sequence). This CDR3 region has 13 residues. The CDR3 loop is CASRADPTDTQYF.

The V and J genes are TRBV15 and TRBJ1-1. Per the germline V gene, CDR1 is LNHNV and CDR2 is YYDKDF (reference sequence). The CDR3 loop spans 14 amino acids. CDR3 protein: CATSTKVGPTEAFF.

This chain uses TRBV30 with TRBJ1-2. From germline, CDR1 is GTSNPN and CDR2 SVGIG (reference sequence). The CDR3 contains 13 residues. CDR3 region: CAWTLQGYYGYTF.

The V and J genes are TRBV5-1 and TRBJ2-7; as DNA is missing, the TRBD2 call by TCRdb cannot be tested. This CDR3 region has 17 residues. Germline V gene lookup returns CDR1 SGHRS and CDR2 YFSETQ. The CDR3 here is CASSITSGGELSYEQYF.

The rearrangement links TRBV7-2 to TRBJ2-1; TCRdb lists TRBD1, though no DNA is available to test this call. Germline V CDR1 and CDR2: SGHTA, FQGNSA. The CDR3 is 16 amino acids. CDR3 protein: CASSSNPGQENNEQFF.

This chain joins TRBV29-1 and TRBJ1-1. CDR1 is SQVTM and CDR2 is ANQGSEA in the germline V gene. The CDR3 runs 14 residues. CDR3 sequence reads: CSVSGGGENTEAFF.

The genes are TRBV6-6 and TRBJ2-2; without DNA, the TCRdb call of TRBD2 cannot be checked. The CDR3 contains 22 residues. CDR1 and CDR2 (germline): MNHNY, SVGAGI (reference sequence). CDR3 region: CASSYGISVYSGGAWNTGELFF.

The V call is TRBV29-1, the J call TRBJ2-3; TCRdb designates TRBD1, a call that cannot be tested without DNA. The CDR3 has 13 amino acids. Germline V lookup: CDR1 SQVTM, CDR2 ANQGSEA. CDR3 in amino acids: CSVMARGTDTQYF.

This chain connects TRBV6-2 or TRBV6-3 to TRBJ2-1; TCRdb's D call of TRBD1 is untestable without DNA. Germline values: CDR1 MNHEY, CDR2 SVGEGT. This CDR3 has 13 amino acids. CDR3 residues: CASLDRTYNEQFF.